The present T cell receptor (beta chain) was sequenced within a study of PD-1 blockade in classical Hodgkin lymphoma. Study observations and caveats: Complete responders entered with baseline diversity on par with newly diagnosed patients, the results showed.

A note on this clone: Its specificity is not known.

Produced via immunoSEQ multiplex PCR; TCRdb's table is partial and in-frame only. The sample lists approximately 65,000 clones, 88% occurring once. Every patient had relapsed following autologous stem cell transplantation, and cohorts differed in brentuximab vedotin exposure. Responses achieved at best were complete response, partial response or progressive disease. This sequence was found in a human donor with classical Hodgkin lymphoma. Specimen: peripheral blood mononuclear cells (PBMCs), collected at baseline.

CDR3 sequence reads: CASSSGTVEAFF. The CDR3 DNA is TGTGCCAGCAGTTCCGGGACAGTTGAGGCTTTCTTT. J is TRBJ1-1 and V is TRBV28; 7 nucleotides align to TRBD1. J lost 11 bases, V lost 4 bases, and 7 bases had no gene match. Germline CDR1 reads MDHEN; CDR2 reads SYDVKM. The CDR3 sequence is 12 residues long.